The 5 T cell receptor beta chains in this list originate from one sample, sequenced in a study of beta chain features in type 1 diabetes. The authors reverse transcribed all of the isolated RNA, so sequencing captured expressed TCRB transcripts. Repertoires were generated with immunoSEQ multiplex PCR, while TCRdb's copy carries only in-frame clones and drops some. Here the sample spans hundreds of thousands of clones, around 30% being singletons. Sequences were obtained from naive CD4+ T cells from blood. The source is a young man in good health.

This clone has more than one count but fewer than ten. The chain links TRBV30 to TRBJ1-3; 7 bases line up with TRBD1. Per the germline V gene, CDR1 is GTSNPN and CDR2 is SVGIG (reference sequence). Trimming removed 5 bases from V and 4 bases from J; junction bases left unmatched: 5. The CDR3 loop spans 13 amino acids. The CDR3 loop reads CAWQGQDGNTIYF. The DNA of the CDR3 is TGTGCCTGGCAAGGACAGGACGGAAACACCATATATTTT.

This clone was recorded a few times. This chain links TRBV4-3 with TRBJ1-1, with D unclear. The germline gives CDR1 LGHNA, CDR2 YSLEER. V was shortened by 0 bases and J by 1 base, with 9 bases between the two germline ends. There are 15 residues in the CDR3. The CDR3 loop reads CASSQEIGQNTEAFF. The CDR3 DNA reads as TGCGCCAGCAGCCAAGAAATTGGGCAGAACACTGAAGCTTTCTTT.

The chain couples TRBV30 to TRBJ1-1; D is uncertain. The CDR3 runs 12 residues. Germline values: CDR1 GTSNPN, CDR2 SVGIG (reference sequence). V lost 8 bases, J lost 0 bases, and 10 bases lay in between. The CDR3 here is CAGQKMNTEAFF. In DNA form, the CDR3 reads TGTGCCGGCCAGAAAATGAACACTGAAGCTTTCTTT.

This chain links TRBV29-1 with TRBJ2-7; D is perhaps TRBD1 (6 bases). The CDR3 runs to 13 residues. CDR1 and CDR2 from the germline V gene are SQVTM and ANQGSEA. V shed 4 bases and J shed 0 bases, with 10 bases lying between them. The CDR3: CSVVGTLSYEQYF. The CDR3 coding sequence is TGCAGCGTTGTCGGGACACTCTCCTACGAGCAGTACTTC.

In nucleotides, the CDR3 is TGTGCCAGCAGTCCCCTCCCTACTAGCGCTGTCAGCGGGAAGACCCAGTACTTC. Its protein is CASSPLPTSAVSGKTQYF. V usage is TRBV28 and J usage is TRBJ2-5; 7 bases line up with TRBD2. CDR3 length equals 18 residues. The V and J ends lost 5 bases and 6 bases, in that order; junction bases with no gene match: 21. Germline CDR1 is MDHEN and CDR2 is SYDVKM.